This T cell receptor beta chain was captured by sequencing in a study of cytomegalovirus exposure and HLA in healthy donors. Primers for the PCR totalled 60 Vbeta and 13 Jbeta. Sequencing used immunoSEQ multiplex PCR; TCRdb keeps in-frame clones, though not all of them. This sample has roughly 200,000 clones, with roughly three quarters found just once. Notes on this clone: No antigen is known for it.

Germline CDR1 is ENHRY and CDR2 is SYGVKD. The CDR3 covers 12 residues. V was trimmed by 6 bases and J by 15 bases, leaving 18 bases between them. Study observations and caveats: Another analysis was done later, and it associated over 15,000 TCR beta sequences with HLA alleles at 0.05 false discovery rate.

The chain carries TRBV10-3 and TRBJ2-1; TRBD2 might be the D (6 bases). The specimen sequenced was PBMCs. This receptor was identified in a male donor in good health and CMV-seronegative. The DNA of the CDR3 is TGTGCCATCAGCCGCGATGGGGGAGGTACGTTCTTC. As protein: CAISRDGGGTFF.